The 6 T cell receptor beta chains in this list originate from one sample, sequenced in a study of early T cells in non-severe SARS-CoV-2 infection. TCRdb independently ran MiXCR on the 5' RACE reads; one entry per CDR3 protein. The sample shows approximately 52,000 distinct CDR3 sequences, approximately 7.6% of them seen only once. Input material: whole blood. Receptors originate from an adult who was a healthcare worker with PCR-confirmed SARS-CoV-2 infection or an uninfected control (not recorded which).

The chain couples TRBV7-9 to TRBJ2-1, with D unclear. The germline gives CDR1 SEHNR, CDR2 FQNEAQ (reference sequence). CDR3 size: 16 residues. Trimming took 0 bases from V and 7 from J, leaving 16 bases between them. CDR3 amino acids: CASSLAPSLPSNEQFF. The CDR3 nucleotides are TGTGCCAGCAGCTTAGCCCCGAGTCTCCCCTCGAATGAGCAGTTCTTC.

The sample holds many counts of this clonotype. This chain links TRBV29-1 with TRBJ1-3, with D possibly being TRBD1 (6 bases). The length of the CDR3 is 13 residues. Germline CDR1 and CDR2: SQVTM and ANQGSEA. Trimming removed 4 bases at V and 0 bases at J, with 7 bases between. The CDR3 DNA reads TGCAGCGTTGTACAGGGCTCTGGAAACACCATATATTTT. It codes for CSVVQGSGNTIYF.

This clonotype has a count of ten or more. The chain joins TRBV27 to TRBJ1-2; 7 bases align to TRBD1. The trim removed 1 base at V and 6 bases at J, leaving 11 bases unmatched. This CDR3 has 16 amino acids. Germline loops: CDR1 MNHEY, CDR2 SMNVEV (reference sequence). CDR3 amino acids: CASSLLAAQGRDGYTF. The CDR3, as DNA: TGTGCCAGCAGTTTATTAGCGGCACAGGGGAGGGATGGCTACACCTTC.

The chain is built from TRBV4-1 and TRBJ1-1; D uncertain. The germline CDR1 and CDR2 sequences are MGHRA and YSYEKL. The CDR3 covers 13 residues. V lost 3 bases and J lost 2, with 7 bases in between. The CDR3 DNA sequence: TGCGCCAGCAGCCACCCCCTAAACACTGAAGCTTTCTTT. This encodes CASSHPLNTEAFF.

The table lists this clonotype with many counts. The chain links TRBV14 to TRBJ2-3; D is unclear. Germline V gene data show CDR1 as SGHDN and CDR2 as FVKESK. V was cut by 4 bases and J by 1 base, with 3 bases left in between. This CDR3 has 12 amino acids. As DNA, the CDR3 is TGTGCCAGCAGCCCGGGCACAGATACGCAGTATTTT. As protein: CASSPGTDTQYF. The full variable domain, with the rest looked up from reference TRBV14 and TRBJ2-3, is EAGVTQFPSHSVIEKGQTVTLRCDPISGHDNLYWYRRVMGKEIKFLLHFVKESKQDESGMPNNRFLAERTGGTYSTLKVQPAELEDSGVYFCASSPGTDTQYFGPGTRLTVL.

This clonotype showed up many times. V and J are TRBV5-4 and TRBJ2-3, with 10 bases aligning to TRBD2. CDR1 and CDR2 (germline): SGHNT, YYREEE (reference sequence). J lost 5 bases, V lost 4 bases, and 7 bases had no gene match. The CDR3 spans 15 residues. CDR3 nucleotide sequence: TGTGCCAGCAGCACGACTAGCGGGTCACGAGATACGCAGTATTTT. Amino acid sequence: CASSTTSGSRDTQYF.